This T cell receptor beta chain was profiled in a study of cytomegalovirus exposure and HLA in healthy donors. Germline values: CDR1 ENHRY, CDR2 SYGVKD. The CDR3 is 13 amino acids. V trimming: 4 bases; J trimming: 4 bases; junction bases outside the gene matches: 3. This clone was observed a handful of times. Both 60 Vbeta primers and 13 Jbeta primers went into the PCR. TCRdb keeps only in-frame clones here, not all; method: immunoSEQ multiplex PCR. The sample has fewer than 110,000 clones, over 75% seen once. The receptor was isolated from a man aged 25-40 years in good health and CMV-seronegative. Sequencing input: PBMCs. The chain carries TRBV10-3 and TRBJ1-2, with 7 bases identical to TRBD1. CDR3 nucleotide sequence: TGTGCCATCAGTGGACAGGGTAGCTATGGCTACACCTTC. Its protein is CAISGQGSYGYTF.